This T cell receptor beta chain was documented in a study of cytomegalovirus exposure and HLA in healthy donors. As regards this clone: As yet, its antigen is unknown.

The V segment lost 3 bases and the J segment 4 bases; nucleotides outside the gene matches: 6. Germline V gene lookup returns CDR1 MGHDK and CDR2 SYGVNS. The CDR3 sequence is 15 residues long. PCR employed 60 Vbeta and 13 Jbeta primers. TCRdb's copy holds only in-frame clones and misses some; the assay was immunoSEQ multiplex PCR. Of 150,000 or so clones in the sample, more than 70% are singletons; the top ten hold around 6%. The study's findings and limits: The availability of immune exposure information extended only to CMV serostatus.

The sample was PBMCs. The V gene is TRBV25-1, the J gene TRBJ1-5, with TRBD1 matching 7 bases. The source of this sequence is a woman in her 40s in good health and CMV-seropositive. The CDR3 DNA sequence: TGTGCCAGCAGTGACACAGGGGATTTAAATCAGCCCCAGCATTTT. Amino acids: CASSDTGDLNQPQHF.